One and the same sample provided the 10 T cell receptor beta chains below, sequenced in a study of Graves' ophthalmopathy and Graves' hyperthyroidism. The study amplified TCR beta CDR3 regions using RNA transcripts. A first-round RT-PCR used HTBI primers, followed by a second-round multiplex PCR. Each CDR3 protein gets one entry after TCRdb re-called the multiplex PCR reads with MiXCR. The sample has 650,000 to 900,000 distinct CDR3 sequences, approximately 40% seen once. The sequenced sample was peripheral blood. These receptors all come from an adult man with Graves' ophthalmopathy.

The chain links TRBV6-6 to TRBJ2-7, with TRBD1 matching 7 bases. Trimming took 2 bases from V and 7 from J; bases not matched to a gene: 11. Germline-derived CDR1 and CDR2 are MNHNY and SVGAGI (reference sequence). CDR3 length: 15 amino acids. The CDR3 region is CASSYAGQVGLEQYF. In DNA form, the CDR3 reads TGTGCCAGCAGTTACGCCGGACAGGTTGGCCTGGAGCAGTACTTC.

This clonotype was detected ten times or more. The chain employs TRBV24-1 and TRBJ1-5; possible D gene TRBD1, 5 bases. The germline gives CDR1 KGHDR, CDR2 SFDVKD. V shed 2 bases and J shed 7 bases, with 11 bases lying between them. The CDR3 length is 14 residues. CDR3 region: CATSDWGVGQPQHF. CDR3 DNA sequence: TGTGCCACCAGTGATTGGGGGGTGGGCCAGCCCCAGCATTTT.

V and J are TRBV19 and TRBJ2-7; TRBD2 agrees at 8 bases. V shed 3 bases, J shed 10 bases, and the junction held 14 bases outside the gene matches. Germline V gene data show CDR1 as LNHDA and CDR2 as SQIVND (reference sequence). The CDR3 is made up of 15 amino acids. CDR3 region: CASSIGAGAPDPQYF. As DNA, the CDR3 is TGTGCCAGTAGTATTGGAGCGGGGGCCCCAGACCCACAGTACTTC. Filled out from reference TRBV19 and TRBJ2-7, the complete variable domain reads DGGITQSPKYLFRKEGQNVTLSCEQNLNHDAMYWYRQDPGQGLRLIYYSQIVNDFQKGDIAEGYSVSREKKESFPLTVTSAQKNPTAFYLCASSIGAGAPDPQYFGPGTRLTVT.

This clonotype has just a few counts. J is TRBJ2-2 and V is TRBV19; no clear D gene. The CDR3 length is 15 residues. Trimming took 6 bases from V and 4 from J, leaving 15 bases between them. Germline V lookup: CDR1 LNHDA, CDR2 SQIVND (reference sequence). The DNA for the CDR3 is TGTGCCAGTAGCAAGTTTATGTTTGGCACCGGGGAGCTGTTTTTT. This sequence encodes CASSKFMFGTGELFF.

The rearrangement joins TRBV25-1 to TRBJ2-2; 7 nucleotides match TRBD1. Germline CDR1 MGHDK, CDR2 SYGVNS. The V segment lost 5 bases and the J segment 9 bases; nucleotides outside the gene matches: 3. The CDR3 has 12 amino acids. Here the CDR3 reads CASSRQGWELFF. For the CDR3, the DNA is TGTGCCAGCAGTCGACAGGGCTGGGAGCTGTTTTTT. Full variable domain (outside the CDR3, taken from reference TRBV25-1 and TRBJ2-2): EADIYQTPRYLVIGTGKKITLECSQTMGHDKMYWYQQDPGMELHLIHYSYGVNSTEKGDLSSESTVSRIRTEHFPLTLESARPSHTSQYLCASSRQGWELFFGEGSRLTVL.

This chain uses TRBV20-1 with TRBJ1-4, with D hard to call. In germline, CDR1 is DFQATT, CDR2 SNEGSKA (reference sequence). The CDR3 loop spans 16 amino acids. V dropped 0 bases and J dropped 8 bases, with 19 bases sitting between them. The CDR3 loop reads CSARDIMNRPREKLFF. CDR3 DNA sequence: TGCAGTGCTAGAGATATAATGAACCGTCCGAGGGAAAAACTGTTTTTT.

This clonotype was seen more than once but under ten times. The genes are TRBV7-8 and TRBJ1-1; tentatively, D is TRBD1 (5 bases). From germline, CDR1 is SGHVS and CDR2 FQNEAQ. Trimming removed 3 bases from V and 6 bases from J, with 8 bases in between. The CDR3 consists of 12 residues. The DNA of the CDR3 is TGTGCCAGCAGCTTCTTGGGGGCTGAAGCTTTCTTT. This encodes CASSFLGAEAFF.

This clonotype was recorded at least ten times. The CDR3 does not end in the conserved phenylalanine or tryptophan, so this is likely a read error. It is unclear where the CDR3 begins or ends on the DNA, so no DNA is shown, and the CDR3 is as TCRdb lists it. The rearrangement uses TRBV12-3 or TRBV12-4 and TRBJ1-4. The CDR3 is 12 amino acids in total, end residues counted. CDR3 region: CASSPADKDRFL.

This clonotype was picked up many times. The chain employs TRBV29-1 and TRBJ2-7, with D possibly called TRBD1 or TRBD2 (5 bases each). The CDR3 is 13 residues long. CDR1 SQVTM and CDR2 ANQGSEA come from the germline V gene. Trimming took off 3 bases at V and 3 bases at J, with 12 bases between the two ends. In DNA form, the CDR3 reads TGCAGCGTTGATGACAGTGGGAGCTACGAGCAGTACTTC. This sequence encodes CSVDDSGSYEQYF.

The chain has TRBV2 and TRBJ1-1, with unresolved D. Germline V gives CDR1 SNHLY, CDR2 FYNNEI. V was trimmed by 5 bases and J by 1 base, leaving 14 bases between them. The CDR3 contains 15 residues. CDR3 DNA: TGTGCCAGCAGTTTAACAACAGCAACGAACACTGAAGCTTTCTTT. Its protein product is CASSLTTATNTEAFF.